The entry that follows covers one T cell receptor (beta chain) sequence. The length of the CDR3 is 14 residues. CDR1 is GTSNPN, CDR2 SVGIG, per germline (reference sequence). The V gene lost 0 bases and the J gene lost 4 bases, with 10 bases spanning the gap. This entry belongs to a study of blood T cell repertoires in COVID-19. Generated by immunoSEQ multiplex PCR, the TCRdb table keeps only in-frame clones and is missing some. The table records around 700,000 clones, around 90% of them present only once. V usage is TRBV30 and J usage is TRBJ1-5; D is undetermined. The TCR sequence derives from a woman younger than 30 with acute or convalescent COVID-19. The material sequenced was peripheral blood. This CDR3 reads CAWSVGRVNQPQHF. Here the CDR3 DNA reads TGTGCCTGGAGTGTAGGGCGGGTTAATCAGCCCCAGCATTTT.